This is a list of T cell receptor beta chains from one sample in a study of cytomegalovirus exposure and HLA in healthy donors. Here immunoSEQ multiplex PCR was the method, and the copy in TCRdb shows in-frame clones only, minus some. This sample has about 110,000 clones; around three quarters occur once, and the top ten carry roughly 8.2%. The sequenced sample was PBMCs. These receptors were obtained from a woman in her fifties or sixties in good health and CMV-seropositive. Both conserved end residues are part of each CDR3. The D gene is left open where the match is weak. A row's size may be missing; if present it is once, few, many or a size class.

D: NA; size: NA; J: TRBJ2-1; V: TRBV10-3; CDR3: CAISESVLANDEQFF; DNA: TGTGCCATCAGTGAGTCTGTACTAGCCAACGATGAGCAGTTCTTC
D: NA; size: once; J: TRBJ2-7; V: TRBV2; CDR3: CASEGGYEQYF; DNA: TGTGCCAGCGAGGGGGGGTACGAGCAGTACTTC
D: NA; size: NA; J: TRBJ2-3; V: TRBV7-3; CDR3: CASSLGGTTDTQYF; DNA: TGTGCCAGCAGCTTAGGGGGGACCACAGATACGCAGTATTTT
D: NA; size: NA; J: TRBJ1-1; V: TRBV19; CDR3: CASSTGWSAEAFF; DNA: TGTGCCAGTAGTACAGGGTGGAGTGCTGAAGCTTTCTTT
D: TRBD1; size: NA; J: TRBJ1-5; V: TRBV27; CDR3: CASNSKTGVGQPQHF; DNA: TGTGCCAGCAATAGTAAGACAGGGGTAGGACAGCCCCAGCATTTT
D: TRBD1; size: once; J: TRBJ1-5; V: TRBV5-4; CDR3: CASSFQGDGQPQHF; DNA: TGTGCCAGCAGCTTTCAGGGGGACGGGCAGCCCCAGCATTTT
D: NA; size: NA; J: TRBJ2-3; V: TRBV13; CDR3: CASSLAGTDTQYF; DNA: TGTGCCAGCAGCTTGGCGGGGACAGATACGCAGTATTTT
D: NA; size: NA; J: TRBJ2-6; V: TRBV7-8; CDR3: CASSFLVSSGANGLTF; DNA: TGTGCCAGCAGCTTCCTTGTGAGCTCTGGGGCCAACGGCCTGACTTTC
D: TRBD2; size: NA; J: TRBJ2-7; V: TRBV27; CDR3: CASSLYAGEAYEQYF; DNA: TGTGCCAGCAGTTTATATGCGGGAGAGGCTTACGAGCAGTACTTC
D: TRBD1; size: NA; J: TRBJ1-2; V: TRBV5-4; CDR3: CASSLLTGIEGGYTF; DNA: TGTGCCAGCAGCTTACTGACAGGGATCGAGGGTGGCTACACCTTC
D: TRBD1; size: NA; J: TRBJ1-1; V: TRBV5-1; CDR3: CASRAGGAAEAFF; DNA: TGCGCCAGCAGGGCAGGGGGCGCAGCTGAAGCTTTCTTT
D: TRBD1; size: NA; J: TRBJ2-7; V: TRBV5-1; CDR3: CASSHDRVVVEQYF; DNA: TGCGCCAGCAGCCATGACAGGGTCGTGGTCGAGCAGTACTTC
D: NA; size: NA; J: TRBJ1-1; V: TRBV5-4; CDR3: CASSLGGGNTEAFF; DNA: TGTGCCAGCAGCTTGGGAGGGGGGAACACTGAAGCTTTCTTT
D: NA; size: once; J: TRBJ1-1; V: TRBV14; CDR3: CASSRARQVNTEAFF; DNA: TGTGCCAGCAGCCGGGCGCGACAGGTAAACACTGAAGCTTTCTTT
D: NA; size: few; J: TRBJ2-5; V: TRBV5-8; CDR3: CASISSGRETQYF; DNA: TGTGCCAGCATCTCCAGCGGTCGAGAGACCCAGTACTTC
D: NA; size: few; J: TRBJ1-6; V: TRBV18; CDR3: CASSPSGHNNSPLHF; DNA: TGTGCCAGCTCACCATCGGGACATAATAATTCACCCCTCCACTTT